Only one count was recorded for the clone carrying this T cell receptor beta chain. In the source study's methods: Amplification of reference gene primers provided the estimated nucleated cell counts. Only in-frame clones appear in the TCRdb table, and some are missing; sequencing was by immunoSEQ multiplex PCR. The V and J calls and clone size come from that table; D and trimming were worked out from the DNA. The sample holds 150,000 or so clones, around 84% seen once. This record belongs to a study of blood T cell repertoires in COVID-19. Study at large: The origin of the acute and convalescent COVID-19 samples was the United States, Italy and Spain. The analysed material was cDNA or gDNA that came from T cells, B-cell-depleted T cells, or PBMCs.

The clonotype was recovered from an elderly woman with acute or convalescent COVID-19. The sample consisted of peripheral blood.

The DNA of the CDR3 is TGTGCCAGCAGCCAAGTTCCGACTAGCGGGGGGGCCAACACCGGGGAGCTGTTTTTT. Its protein product is CASSQVPTSGGANTGELFF. The J gene is TRBJ2-2, the V gene TRBV4-2; TRBD2 matches 14 bases. The CDR3 has 19 residues. In germline, CDR1 is LGHNA, CDR2 YNFKEQ. V shed 1 base and J 2 bases; nucleotides not matched to a gene: 6.